This T cell receptor (beta chain) was recorded in a study of cytomegalovirus exposure and HLA in healthy donors. Notes on the study in general: Rare sequences made up most TCRs, while some public TCRs were found in many donors. It was 150 to 200 TCR beta chains that were listed as cytomegalovirus-associated. Published work reported that the classifier diagnosed cytomegalovirus status with high specificity and sensitivity.

Sequencing used immunoSEQ multiplex PCR; TCRdb keeps in-frame clones, though not all of them. The sample lists 250,000 to 400,000 clones; approximately 86% were seen once. A single count supports this clone. Its antigen is as yet unknown. The same CDR3 is also encoded by other DNA sequences in this sample. The donors were members of the validation cohort comprising about 120 subjects, separate from the roughly 700-subject first cohort. Trimming pared 0 bases from V and 1 base from J, leaving 7 bases between. Germline CDR1 LNHNV, CDR2 YYDKDF (reference sequence). CDR3 length: 16 amino acids. Sample: PBMCs. The chain combines TRBV15 with TRBJ2-6; a weak D match, TRBD1 (6 bases). The clonotype was recovered from a woman in her 30s in good health and CMV-seropositive. The CDR3 sequence is CATSRDRGSGANVLTF. The CDR3 DNA is TGTGCCACCAGCAGAGATAGGGGGTCTGGGGCCAACGTCCTGACTTTC.